These 20 T cell receptor beta chains were sequenced from one sample in a study of cytomegalovirus exposure and HLA in healthy donors. PCR used 60 Vbeta primers and 13 Jbeta primers. The repertoire was sequenced with immunoSEQ multiplex PCR; TCRdb's copy has only in-frame clones and lacks some. Of some 150,000 clones in the sample, about 80% are singletons; the top ten hold about 4.8%. The source material was PBMCs. The source is a man aged 30-40 years in good health and CMV-seronegative.

V usage is TRBV9 and J usage is TRBJ1-1; D possibly corresponds to TRBD1 (6 bases). This CDR3 has 13 residues. CDR1 and CDR2 (germline): SGDLS, YYNGEE. V was pared by 3 bases and J by 4 bases, with 10 bases between. CDR3 region: CASSAGTSTEAFF. CDR3 sequence (DNA): TGTGCCAGCAGCGCTGGGACATCCACTGAAGCTTTCTTT.

This rearrangement joins TRBV30 to TRBJ2-5, with TRBD2 as a possible D gene (5 bases). CDR1 GTSNPN and CDR2 SVGIG come from the germline V gene (reference sequence). Trimming shortened V by 2 bases and J by 5 bases, and 9 bases separated the two germline ends. The CDR3 totals 12 residues. CDR3 residues: CAWSTSKETQYF. The CDR3 coding sequence is TGTGCCTGGAGTACTAGTAAGGAGACCCAGTACTTC.

The rearrangement links TRBV7-3 to TRBJ2-2, with TRBD1 matching 7 bases. The germline CDR1 and CDR2 sequences are SGHTA and FQGTGA. This CDR3 contains 23 residues. Germline trimming cut 1 base from V and 6 bases from J; bases unmatched to any gene: 29. DNA of the CDR3: TGTGCCAGCAGCTTAATAGGGCCGGGCCTTCAGGGACAGCACCTAACCGGCCCCGGGGAGCTGTTTTTT. Protein product: CASSLIGPGLQGQHLTGPGELFF.

The rearrangement uses TRBV11-2 and TRBJ2-5; 7 bases fit TRBD2. Germline assignment: CDR1 SGHAT and CDR2 FQNNGV. This CDR3 comprises 15 residues. The ends lost 3 bases at V and 1 base at J; junction bases unmatched: 5. CDR3 DNA sequence: TGTGCCAGCAGCTTGGGGAGGGCTCTCCAAGAGACCCAGTACTTC. Translation gives CASSLGRALQETQYF.

This clone was picked up one time. The V and J genes are TRBV19 and TRBJ1-5; no firm D call. The germline V gene has CDR1 LNHDA and CDR2 SQIVND (reference sequence). V lost 3 bases and J lost 1, with 10 bases in between. This CDR3 has 15 residues. CDR3 residues: CASSMQALSNQPQHF. Here the CDR3 DNA reads TGTGCCAGTAGTATGCAGGCACTGAGCAATCAGCCCCAGCATTTT.

About this clone itself: Other DNA sequences in this sample translate to the same CDR3. This chain connects TRBV6-5 to TRBJ2-7; 7 positions agree with TRBD2. There are 15 residues in the CDR3. Germline CDR1 MNHEY, CDR2 SVGAGI. J was trimmed by 1 base and V by 0 bases; bases with no gene match: 3. CDR3 residues: CASSYSASGSYEQYF. In DNA form, the CDR3 reads TGTGCCAGCAGTTACTCGGCTAGCGGATCCTACGAGCAGTACTTC.

The genes are TRBV7-9 and TRBJ1-1; D unresolved. This CDR3 is built from 13 residues. V shed 2 bases and J shed 5 bases, with 9 bases lying between them. Germline lookup yields CDR1 SEHNR and CDR2 FQNEAQ (reference sequence). The chain's CDR3 is CASSLRSGTEAFF. The DNA for the CDR3 is TGTGCCAGCAGCTTAAGGTCGGGGACTGAAGCTTTCTTT.

The V gene is TRBV11-2, the J gene TRBJ2-3; perhaps TRBD2 as D (7 bases). Germline lookup yields CDR1 SGHAT and CDR2 FQNNGV. This CDR3 contains 15 residues. V was clipped by 5 bases and J by 6 bases, with 18 bases between them. The CDR3 bases are TGTGCCAGCAGCGCCGGACTAGGGGGAGCGGATACGCAGTATTTT. It yields the protein CASSAGLGGADTQYF.

The chain couples TRBV9 to TRBJ1-1, with 8 bases aligning to TRBD1. With V trimmed by 0 bases and J by 1 base, 2 bases remained unmatched. The CDR3 sequence is 15 residues long. Germline values: CDR1 SGDLS, CDR2 YYNGEE. CDR3 coding DNA: TGTGCCAGCAGCGTAGGACAGGGGCGGAACACTGAAGCTTTCTTT. Its protein product is CASSVGQGRNTEAFF. The full variable domain, its missing parts supplied by reference TRBV9 and TRBJ1-1, is DSGVTQTPKHLITATGQRVTLRCSPRSGDLSVYWYQQSLDQGLQFLIQYYNGEERAKGNILERFSAQQFPDLHSELNLSSLELGDSALYFCASSVGQGRNTEAFFGQGTRLTVV.

This clone was seen only once. This chain joins TRBV6-1 and TRBJ2-7; D possibly corresponds to TRBD2 (5 bases). CDR1 is MNHNS and CDR2 is SASEGT in the germline V gene. CDR3 length equals 15 residues. V dropped 4 bases and J dropped 0 bases, with 13 bases sitting between them. The CDR3: CASSASTTSSYEQYF. CDR3 DNA: TGTGCCAGCAGTGCCTCGACAACTAGCTCCTACGAGCAGTACTTC.

The chain is built from TRBV2 and TRBJ2-7; D not certain. CDR3 size: 14 residues. The germline V gene has CDR1 SNHLY and CDR2 FYNNEI. Trimming stripped 1 base from V and 0 bases from J, with 7 bases between. The CDR3 loop is CASSEGSRSYEQYF. The CDR3, as DNA: TGTGCCAGCAGTGAAGGAAGCCGCTCCTACGAGCAGTACTTC. The full variable domain, with the rest looked up from reference TRBV2 and TRBJ2-7, is EPEVTQTPSHQVTQMGQEVILRCVPISNHLYFYWYRQILGQKVEFLVSFYNNEISEKSEIFDDQFSVERPDGSNFTLKIRSTKLEDSAMYFCASSEGSRSYEQYFGPGTRLTVT.

V usage is TRBV21-1 and J usage is TRBJ2-7; the D segment call TRBD1 is taken from the table without a DNA check. TRBV21-1 is classified as a pseudogene. The CDR3 loop spans 13 amino acids. CDR3 nucleotides: TGTGCCAGGGAGCAGGGGGCCCACTACGAGCAGTACTTC. It yields the protein CAREQGAHYEQYF.

The chain recombines TRBV5-8 with TRBJ2-7; tentatively, D is TRBD1 (6 bases). Germline CDR1 is SGHTS and CDR2 is YDEGEE. V was clipped by 4 bases and J by 1 base, with 9 bases between them. The CDR3 length is 13 residues. This CDR3 is CASSLQGSYEQYF. The CDR3 bases are TGTGCCAGCAGCCTACAGGGATCCTACGAGCAGTACTTC.

The chain uses TRBV5-6 and TRBJ2-7, with 7 bases aligning to TRBD1. This CDR3 contains 12 residues. The V and J ends lost 4 bases and 4 bases, in that order; junction bases with no gene match: 2. CDR1 SGHDT and CDR2 YYEEEE come from the germline V gene. CDR3 sequence: CASSPGQYEQYF. The CDR3 DNA reads as TGTGCCAGCAGCCCGGGACAGTACGAGCAGTACTTC.

This clone has a handful of counts. The chain carries TRBV11-2 and TRBJ2-7; 11 positions agree with TRBD2. The CDR3 consists of 16 residues. Germline V lookup: CDR1 SGHAT, CDR2 FQNNGV. V lost 4 bases and J lost 2; bases outside the gene matches: 7. The CDR3 bases are TGTGCCAGCAGCTACCCACTAGCGGGAGAAACCTACGAGCAGTACTTC. Its translation is CASSYPLAGETYEQYF.

This clone was observed a single time. This chain links TRBV5-4 with TRBJ2-7, with 10 bases matching TRBD1. The CDR3 consists of 14 residues. Germline loops: CDR1 SGHNT, CDR2 YYREEE (reference sequence). V trimming: 5 bases; J trimming: 3 bases; junction bases outside the gene matches: 5. The CDR3 loop is CASSGGTGVYEQYF. The CDR3 DNA is TGTGCCAGCAGTGGAGGGACAGGGGTCTACGAGCAGTACTTC.

The chain has TRBV21-1 and TRBJ2-3; the tabulated D call, TRBD1, remains unverified against the DNA. TRBV21-1 is a known pseudogene. The CDR3 contains 17 residues. CDR3 in amino acids: CASREGGRVRSTDTQYF. In DNA, the CDR3 is TGTGCCAGCAGGGAAGGGGGCAGGGTAAGGTCCACAGATACGCAGTATTTT.

J is TRBJ2-2 and V is TRBV5-1; 9 bases match TRBD2. V trimming: 1 base; J trimming: 2 bases; junction bases outside the gene matches: 3. CDR3 size: 16 residues. Germline loops: CDR1 SGHRS, CDR2 YFSETQ. CDR3 loop: CASSLSSGINTGELFF. The CDR3 DNA follows: TGCGCCAGCAGCTTGTCTAGCGGGATTAACACCGGGGAGCTGTTTTTT.

This clone showed up just a few times. The chain has TRBV5-1 and TRBJ1-1; D might be TRBD1 (6 bases). V was cut by 4 bases and J by 6 bases, with 19 bases left in between. Germline lookup yields CDR1 SGHRS and CDR2 YFSETQ. The CDR3 covers 15 residues. The CDR3 spells CASSPEPNRDAEAFF. In DNA form, the CDR3 reads TGCGCCAGCAGCCCCGAGCCCAACAGGGATGCTGAAGCTTTCTTT.

In this sample, this clone turned up a few times. This chain joins TRBV18 and TRBJ2-2, with 10 nucleotides matching TRBD2. J gave up 5 bases and V 3 bases, and 6 bases lay outside the gene matches. The CDR3 is made up of 16 amino acids. Germline loops: CDR1 KGHSH, CDR2 LQKENI. DNA for the CDR3: TGTGCCAGCTCACCCCTACAAGCGGGAGGGACCGGGGAGCTGTTTTTT. Translating it yields CASSPLQAGGTGELFF. Full variable domain (remainder filled in from reference TRBV18 and TRBJ2-2): NAGVMQNPRHLVRRRGQEARLRCSPMKGHSHVYWYRQLPEEGLKFMVYLQKENIIDESGMPKERFSAEFPKEGPSILRIQQVVRGDSAAYFCASSPLQAGGTGELFFGEGSRLTVL.